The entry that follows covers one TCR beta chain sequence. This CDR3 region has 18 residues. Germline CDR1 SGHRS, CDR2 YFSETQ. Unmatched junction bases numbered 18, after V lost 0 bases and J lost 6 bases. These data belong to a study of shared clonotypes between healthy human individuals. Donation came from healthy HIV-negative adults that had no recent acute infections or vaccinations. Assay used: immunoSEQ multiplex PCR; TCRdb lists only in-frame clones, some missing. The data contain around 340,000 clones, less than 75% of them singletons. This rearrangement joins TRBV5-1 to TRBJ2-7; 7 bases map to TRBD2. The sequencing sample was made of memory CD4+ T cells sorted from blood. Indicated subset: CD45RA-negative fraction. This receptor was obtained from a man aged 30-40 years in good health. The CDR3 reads CASSLAWTSKKNPPEQYF. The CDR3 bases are TGCGCCAGCAGCTTGGCCTGGACTAGTAAAAAAAACCCTCCCGAGCAGTACTTC.